Below are 25 T cell receptor beta chains sequenced from a single sample in a study of blood T cell repertoires in COVID-19. The data were produced by immunoSEQ multiplex PCR, yet TCRdb's version contains in-frame clones alone and is incomplete. This table has some 460,000 clones, about 85% appearing once. Sequenced input: PBMCs or T cells enriched from blood (not recorded which). The receptors come from a woman aged 18-29 years with acute COVID-19.

The gene calls are TRBV5-5 and TRBJ1-3; D perhaps matches TRBD1 (6 bases). Trimming removed 3 bases at V and 3 bases at J, with 10 bases between. Germline CDR1 SGHKS, CDR2 YYEKEE (reference sequence). The CDR3 is 14 amino acids. CDR3 in DNA: TGTGCCAGCAGCTCAGGACAGATTGGAAACACCATATATTTT. As protein: CASSSGQIGNTIYF.

J is TRBJ1-2 and V is TRBV3-1 (or the pseudogene TRBV3-2); D perhaps matches TRBD1 (6 bases). The CDR3 is 12 residues long. V was clipped by 0 bases and J by 7 bases, with 6 bases between them. Germline V CDR1 and CDR2: LGHDT, YNNKEL (reference sequence). The CDR3 protein is CASSQDRGGYTF. In DNA form, the CDR3 reads TGTGCCAGCAGCCAAGACAGGGGTGGCTACACCTTC.

The J gene is TRBJ2-5, the V gene TRBV11-3; 13 bases fit TRBD2. Germline V CDR1 and CDR2: SGHNT, YENEEA. After removal of 4 bases from V and 5 bases from J, the junction contained 4 bases not matched to a gene. The CDR3 length is 15 residues. This chain's CDR3 is CASSSGLAGVETQYF. CDR3 bases: TGTGCCAGCAGCTCCGGACTAGCGGGAGTCGAGACCCAGTACTTC.

The chain is built from TRBV5-4 and TRBJ2-5; 8 bases agree with TRBD2. Losses at the gene ends were 7 bases for V and 1 base for J; bases not matched to a gene: 3. The CDR3 totals 13 residues. Germline CDR1 is SGHNT and CDR2 is YYREEE (reference sequence). CDR3 amino acids: CASARGAQETQYF. CDR3 in DNA: TGTGCCAGCGCGCGGGGGGCCCAAGAGACCCAGTACTTC. The variable domain in full, with the rest retrieved from reference TRBV5-4 and TRBJ2-5, is ETGVTQSPTHLIKTRGQQVTLRCSSQSGHNTVSWYQQALGQGPQFIFQYYREEENGRGNFPPRFSGLQFPNYSSELNVNALELDDSALYLCASARGAQETQYFGPGTRLLVL.

This chain links TRBV5-4 with TRBJ2-1; 10 positions agree with TRBD1. Germline V gives CDR1 SGHNT, CDR2 YYREEE (reference sequence). CDR3 length equals 13 residues. J lost 7 bases, V lost 9 bases, and 7 bases had no gene match. The CDR3 DNA follows: TGTGCCACCCGACAGGGGGCAGGAAATGAGCAGTTCTTC. Translated: CATRQGAGNEQFF.

CDR3 protein: CASSIAAGSEAFF. Written as DNA, the CDR3 is TGTGCCAGTAGTATAGCCGCGGGGAGTGAAGCTTTCTTT. This chain links TRBV19 with TRBJ1-1; D ambiguous. V was clipped by 1 base and J by 7 bases, with 10 bases between them. CDR1 LNHDA and CDR2 SQIVND come from the germline V gene (reference sequence). This CDR3 contains 13 residues. The full variable domain, with the rest looked up from reference TRBV19 and TRBJ1-1, is DGGITQSPKYLFRKEGQNVTLSCEQNLNHDAMYWYRQDPGQGLRLIYYSQIVNDFQKGDIAEGYSVSREKKESFPLTVTSAQKNPTAFYLCASSIAAGSEAFFGQGTRLTVV.

V and J are TRBV3-1 (or the pseudogene TRBV3-2) and TRBJ2-1; tentatively, D is TRBD1 (6 bases). CDR1 and CDR2 from the germline V gene are LGHDT and YNNKEL (reference sequence). Trimming left V 3 bases short and J 4 bases short, with 16 bases between. The CDR3 sequence is 16 residues long. CDR3 sequence (DNA): TGTGCCAGCAGCCACCAAAACAGGGTGGGATACAATGAGCAGTTCTTC. It encodes CASSHQNRVGYNEQFF.

This clone came up a few times. This rearrangement joins TRBV30 to TRBJ1-1; D uncertain. Trimming removed 2 bases at V and 7 bases at J, with 5 bases between. The germline V gene has CDR1 GTSNPN and CDR2 SVGIG (reference sequence). CDR3 size: 10 residues. DNA of the CDR3: TGTGCCTGGAGTTCGGGTGAAGCTTTCTTT. Its protein is CAWSSGEAFF. Using reference TRBV30 and TRBJ1-1 for the parts outside the CDR3, the full variable domain is SQTIHQWPATLVQPVGSPLSLECTVEGTSNPNLYWYRQAAGRGLQLLFYSVGIGQISSEVPQNLSASRPQDRQFILSSKKLLLSDSGFYLCAWSSGEAFFGQGTRLTVV.

This sequence joins TRBV7-8 and TRBJ1-1; 7 bases are a match to TRBD1. CDR1 is SGHVS, CDR2 FQNEAQ, per germline. J gave up 2 bases and V 0 bases, and 6 bases lay outside the gene matches. CDR3 length: 16 residues. The CDR3 nucleotides read TGTGCCAGCAGCTTAGCGCGCGGGACAGCAAACACTGAAGCTTTCTTT. Translating gives CASSLARGTANTEAFF.

The J gene is TRBJ1-5, the V gene TRBV19; 8 bases map to TRBD1. V lost 1 base to trimming and J lost 1 base; unmatched junction nucleotides: 3. The CDR3 has 16 amino acids. Germline loops: CDR1 LNHDA, CDR2 SQIVND (reference sequence). The CDR3: CASSIVQGASNQPQHF. In DNA, the CDR3 is TGTGCCAGTAGTATAGTGCAGGGGGCAAGCAATCAGCCCCAGCATTTT. Full variable domain (missing parts from reference TRBV19 and TRBJ1-5): DGGITQSPKYLFRKEGQNVTLSCEQNLNHDAMYWYRQDPGQGLRLIYYSQIVNDFQKGDIAEGYSVSREKKESFPLTVTSAQKNPTAFYLCASSIVQGASNQPQHFGDGTRLSIL.

The CDR3 nucleotides read TGTGCCAGCAGCTCTCCCCGGGAGGGACGGACCTCTGGGGCCAACGTCCTGACTTTC. Protein product: CASSSPREGRTSGANVLTF. This rearrangement joins TRBV9 to TRBJ2-6, with TRBD2 matching over 8 bases. Germline V gene lookup returns CDR1 SGDLS and CDR2 YYNGEE. CDR3 length equals 19 residues. Trimming removed 4 bases from V and 0 bases from J; junction bases left unmatched: 12.

Only a few counts were recorded for this clone. This chain links TRBV9 with TRBJ2-1, with 7 bases that match TRBD1. The CDR3 is 14 residues long. The J segment lost 6 bases and the V segment lost 3 bases, leaving 6 bases of the junction unmatched. Germline CDR1 and CDR2: SGDLS and YYNGEE. The CDR3, as DNA: TGTGCCAGCAGCGCCCGACAGGGAGTCAATGAGCAGTTCTTC. Protein sequence: CASSARQGVNEQFF.

The rearrangement links TRBV5-5 to TRBJ1-2, with D hard to call. Germline assignment: CDR1 SGHKS and CDR2 YYEKEE (reference sequence). Trimming stripped 0 bases from V and 0 bases from J, with 6 bases between. The CDR3 has 14 residues. The CDR3 is CASSLAGSNYGYTF. CDR3 sequence (DNA): TGTGCCAGCAGCTTGGCCGGGTCTAACTATGGCTACACCTTC.

The chain combines TRBV6-5 with TRBJ1-4, with TRBD1 identical over 11 bases. The germline V gene has CDR1 MNHEY and CDR2 SVGAGI. V gave up 4 bases and J gave up 8 bases; unmatched junction bases: 3. The CDR3 contains 14 residues. CDR3 bases: TGTGCCAGCAGTTGGGGACAGGGGGGGGAAAAACTGTTTTTT. Translation gives CASSWGQGGEKLFF.

The DNA of the CDR3 is TGTGCCAGCAGTTACTCCAGGGGGACTAATGAAAAACTGTTTTTT. Amino acid sequence: CASSYSRGTNEKLFF. V usage is TRBV6-5 and J usage is TRBJ1-4; TRBD1 matches at 7 bases. Per the germline V gene, CDR1 is MNHEY and CDR2 is SVGAGI. The CDR3 is 15 residues long. J was trimmed by 2 bases and V by 0 bases; bases with no gene match: 0.

The genes are TRBV29-1 and TRBJ2-5; D unresolved. Germline CDR1 reads SQVTM; CDR2 reads ANQGSEA. The CDR3 length is 11 residues. The V and J ends lost 7 bases and 5 bases respectively, with 11 bases between them. The DNA of the CDR3 is TGCAGCGCTTTATTTCGGGAGACCCAGTACTTC. Translated, it gives CSALFRETQYF.

The J gene is TRBJ2-7, the V gene TRBV5-6, with D possibly TRBD2 on 5 matching bases. The V gene lost 3 bases and the J gene lost 5 bases, with 15 bases spanning the gap. The CDR3 runs to 14 residues. Germline V CDR1 and CDR2: SGHDT, YYEEEE. CDR3 nucleotide sequence: TGTGCCAGCAGCTCCTACTCCCTAGCCGACGAGCAGTACTTC. This encodes CASSSYSLADEQYF.

The V gene is TRBV6-5, the J gene TRBJ2-1; possible D gene TRBD1, 6 bases. The V end was cut by 4 bases, the J end by 12 bases, with 13 bases between. Germline V CDR1 and CDR2: MNHEY, SVGAGI. The CDR3 is 12 amino acids. CDR3 amino acids: CASSLQGFAQFF. The CDR3, as DNA: TGTGCCAGCAGTTTACAGGGTTTTGCGCAGTTCTTC.

The genes are TRBV10-2 and TRBJ2-3; D gene unclear. The V gene lost 0 bases and the J gene lost 6 bases, with 7 bases spanning the gap. From germline, CDR1 is WSHSY and CDR2 SAAADI. This CDR3 region has 13 residues. CDR3 in DNA: TGCGCCAGCAGTGAGTCACTTTGGGATACGCAGTATTTT. Its protein is CASSESLWDTQYF.

The chain links TRBV6-5 to TRBJ1-2; D is possibly TRBD1 (5 bases). Per the germline V gene, CDR1 is MNHEY and CDR2 is SVGAGI. The length of the CDR3 is 13 residues. Trimming took off 5 bases at V and 5 bases at J, with 12 bases between the two ends. The DNA of the CDR3 is TGTGCCAGCAGTACCAGGGATCTATATGGCTACACCTTC. Protein sequence: CASSTRDLYGYTF.

CDR3 sequence (DNA): TGTGCCAGCAGCCTCGGGACTAGCGGGAGGCCCTACGAGCAGTACTTC. This codes for CASSLGTSGRPYEQYF. The chain couples TRBV3-1 (or the pseudogene TRBV3-2) to TRBJ2-7; 15 bases fit TRBD2. V lost 4 bases to trimming and J lost 2 bases; unmatched junction nucleotides: 3. The germline V gene encodes CDR1 LGHDT and CDR2 YNNKEL (reference sequence). The CDR3 totals 16 residues.

J is TRBJ1-1 and V is TRBV27; D remains ambiguous. V lost 6 bases and J 8 bases, leaving 16 bases between the germline ends. CDR3 length: 13 amino acids. Germline V CDR1 and CDR2: MNHEY, SMNVEV (reference sequence). The CDR3 DNA is TGTGCCAGCAGCCGCCCCTTGGAGACCGAAGCTTTCTTT. Its protein is CASSRPLETEAFF.

The chain joins TRBV7-8 to TRBJ2-2; TRBD1 is a possible D gene (5 bases). Germline V CDR1 and CDR2: SGHVS, FQNEAQ. Trimming left V 2 bases short and J 2 bases short, with 12 bases between. The CDR3 runs 16 residues. The CDR3 nucleotides are TGTGCCAGCAGCTTAATCCAGGGTAGCAACACCGGGGAGCTGTTTTTT. This translates into CASSLIQGSNTGELFF. The complete variable domain, with remaining parts taken from reference TRBV7-8 and TRBJ2-2, reads GAGVSQSPRYKVAKRGQDVALRCDPISGHVSLFWYQQALGQGPEFLTYFQNEAQLDKSGLPSDRFFAERPEGSVSTLKIQRTQQEDSAVYLCASSLIQGSNTGELFFGEGSRLTVL.

Only one count was recorded for this clone. The chain recombines TRBV9 with TRBJ1-5, with TRBD1 matching over 8 bases. J gave up 7 bases and V 3 bases, and 9 bases lay outside the gene matches. This CDR3 is 15 amino acids long. The V gene's germline CDR1 is SGDLS and CDR2 YYNGEE. CDR3 amino acids: CASSAQGERGQPQHF. The CDR3 DNA reads as TGTGCCAGCAGCGCACAGGGGGAGAGGGGACAGCCCCAGCATTTT.

This clone was counted once. The CDR3 DNA follows: TGTGCCAGCAGCCGCGACAGCAACCTAGGCTACGAGCAGTACTTC. Its translation: CASSRDSNLGYEQYF. This chain uses TRBV6-5 with TRBJ2-7, with a tentative D call TRBD1 (5 bases). Trimming left V 6 bases short and J 3 bases short, with 18 bases between. CDR1 is MNHEY, CDR2 SVGAGI, per germline. This CDR3 region has 15 residues.